A selection of T cell receptor beta chains follows, all from one sample in a study of T cell repertoires in cytomegalovirus infection. MiXCR, applied by TCRdb to the reads, yields one record per CDR3 protein. This sample has 490,000 or so distinct CDR3 sequences, with about 11% found just once. Sequences were obtained from PBMCs. These receptors all stem from a human donor in good health (CMV status not recorded). Some clones in this sample may be carry-over from other donors' samples. CDR3s include the opening cysteine and the closing phenylalanine or tryptophan. The D gene is left open where the match is weak. Clone size, where shown, is once, few, many, or a class for clones that have expanded.

v_gene	d_gene	j_gene	abundance	CDR3nt	CDR3aa
TRBV12-5	NA	TRBJ2-1	many	TGTGCTAGTGGTTTGGTAGGAAGTAGCGGAAATGAGCAGTTCTTC	CASGLVGSSGNEQFF
TRBV28	NA	TRBJ2-1	many	TGTGCCAGCAGGGGGGACACTACCTACAATGAGCAGTTCTTC	CASRGDTTYNEQFF
TRBV5-1	NA	TRBJ2-5	NA	TGCGCCAGCAGCTCGTCCGGGGGATGGGAGACCCAGTACTTC	CASSSSGGWETQYF
TRBV7-9	NA	TRBJ2-1	many	TGTGCCGGAGGACCCTACAATGAGCAGTTCTTC	CAGGPYNEQFF
TRBV28	NA	TRBJ2-3	few	TGTGCCAGCAGTTTAATTGTCCAGTCTAGCACAGATACGCAGTATTTT	CASSLIVQSSTDTQYF
TRBV12-3/TRBV12-4	TRBD2	TRBJ2-3	many	TGTGCCAGCAGTTTACTTACTAGCGGATACACAGATACGCAGTATTTT	CASSLLTSGYTDTQYF
TRBV12-3/TRBV12-4	NA	TRBJ1-2	NA	TGTGCCAGCAGTTTGGGGATTCCAAACCAATATGGCTACACCTTC	CASSLGIPNQYGYTF
TRBV28	TRBD2	TRBJ2-1	many	TGTGCCAGCAGAATAGCGGGAGGGGGTCAGAATGAGCAGTTCTTC	CASRIAGGGQNEQFF
TRBV5-1	NA	TRBJ2-7	many	TGCGCCAGCAGCTTGGAAGGGGGGAACTCCTACGAGCAGTACTTC	CASSLEGGNSYEQYF
TRBV20-1	NA	TRBJ1-1	many	TGCAGTGCTAGACTTGGGAACTCGAACACTGAAGCTTTCTTT	CSARLGNSNTEAFF